This TCR beta chain comes out of a study of persistence of HIV-infected CD4 T cells. CDR3 size: 14 residues. Trimming left V 2 bases short and J 4 bases short, with 8 bases between. CDR1 and CDR2 from the germline V gene are MNHNY and SVGAGI (reference sequence). Regarding this clone: The antigen remains unidentified.

Cells were stimulated with overlapping HIV-1 Gag 15-mer peptides. Sorting of responding CD4+ T cells relied on upregulated CD40 ligand together with CD69. Sequencing used immunoSEQ version 4 in survey mode. Sequencing was performed with immunoSEQ multiplex PCR; in TCRdb, only in-frame clones are kept and a portion is missing. The sample shows under 20,000 clones, less than 75% of them seen only once. This chain connects TRBV6-6 to TRBJ1-4; D gene ambiguous. Source: CD4+ T cells sorted from PBMCs after approximately 20-hour stimulation, taken from a patient who received antiretroviral therapy. The receptor was derived from an adult woman with HIV who was CMV-seropositive. CDR3 nucleotide sequence: TGTGCCAGCAGTTACAGCGATCATAATGAAAAACTGTTTTTT. Protein: CASSYSDHNEKLFF.